The sequence of this T cell receptor beta chain was determined in a study of CD8+ T cells in alopecia areata. Study findings and constraints: The study found TCR sharing across patients less clear than in mice, possibly for HLA reasons.

Per the germline V gene, CDR1 is SGHAT and CDR2 is FQNNGV. Trimming took 5 bases from V and 3 from J; bases not matched to a gene: 7. CDR3 length: 15 amino acids. Isolated RNA was reverse transcribed into cDNA used as the sequencing template. Sequencing used immunoSEQ multiplex PCR; TCRdb keeps in-frame clones, though not all of them. The sample includes about 180,000 clones, 63% of them seen just once. This clone was seen only a few times. The antigen is unknown. Peripheral blood samples and lesional scalp punch biopsies were obtained from alopecia areata patients. The chain has TRBV11-2 and TRBJ2-7; 10 bases agree with TRBD2. The specimen was CD4+ T cells sorted from blood, collected at week 0. This clonotype originated in a human donor with alopecia areata. The CDR3 DNA reads TGTGCCAGCAGCCCCCGGACTAGCGGAGGCTACGAGCAGTACTTC. It is translated as CASSPRTSGGYEQYF.